Given below is one TCR beta chain in context. Its matching antigen is unknown. This sample stems from a study of neurological immune-mediated disorders. Study observations and caveats: It was HTLV-1-associated myelopathy that showed the most TCR clonal expansion, while multiple sclerosis showed the least, falling below healthy controls.

The cDNA came from 5'RACE, which used 10-nucleotide random UMIs. Using its own MiXCR run on the 5' RACE reads, TCRdb lists one record per CDR3 protein. The table shows about 41,000 distinct CDR3 sequences, with 2% to 2.5% occurring only once. The germline V gene has CDR1 DFQATT and CDR2 SNEGSKA (reference sequence). V lost 5 bases, J lost 3 bases, and 13 bases stayed unmatched. The CDR3 is 15 residues long. Source material: PBMCs. The chain recombines TRBV20-1 with TRBJ2-7, with 7 bases fitting TRBD2. The TCR originated in a man aged 30-40 years with multiple sclerosis. The chain's CDR3 is CSAHSGPRPSYEQYF. The CDR3 DNA is TGCAGTGCTCATAGCGGGCCTAGACCCAGCTACGAGCAGTACTTC.